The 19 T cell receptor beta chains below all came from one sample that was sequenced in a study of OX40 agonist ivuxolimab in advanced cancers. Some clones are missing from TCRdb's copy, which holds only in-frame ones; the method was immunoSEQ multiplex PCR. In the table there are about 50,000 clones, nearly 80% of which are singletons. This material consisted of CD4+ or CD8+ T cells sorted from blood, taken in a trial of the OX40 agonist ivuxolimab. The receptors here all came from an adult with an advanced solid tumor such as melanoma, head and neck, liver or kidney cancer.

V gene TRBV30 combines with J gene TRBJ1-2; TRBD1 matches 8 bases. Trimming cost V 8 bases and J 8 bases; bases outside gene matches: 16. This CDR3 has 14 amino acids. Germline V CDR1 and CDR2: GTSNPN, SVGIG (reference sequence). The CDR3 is CAGRKMDRVGGYTF. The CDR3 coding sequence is TGTGCCGGACGAAAGATGGACAGGGTTGGCGGCTACACCTTC.

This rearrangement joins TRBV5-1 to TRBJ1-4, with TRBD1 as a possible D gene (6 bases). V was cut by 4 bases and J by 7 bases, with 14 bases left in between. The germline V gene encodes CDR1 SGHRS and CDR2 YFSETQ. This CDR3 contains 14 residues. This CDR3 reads CASSRQEPGEKLFF. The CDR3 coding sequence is TGCGCCAGCAGCAGACAGGAGCCGGGTGAAAAACTGTTTTTT.

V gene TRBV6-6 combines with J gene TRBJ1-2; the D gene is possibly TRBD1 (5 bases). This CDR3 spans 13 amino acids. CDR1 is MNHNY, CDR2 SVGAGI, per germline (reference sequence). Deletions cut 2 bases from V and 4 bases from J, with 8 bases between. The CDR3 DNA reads TGTGCCAGCAGTTACGACAGTGGCTATGGCTACACCTTC. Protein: CASSYDSGYGYTF.

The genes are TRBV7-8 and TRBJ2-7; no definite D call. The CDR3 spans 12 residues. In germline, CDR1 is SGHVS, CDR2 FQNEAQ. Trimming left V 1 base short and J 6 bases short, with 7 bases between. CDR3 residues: CASSLEAREQYF. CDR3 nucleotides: TGTGCCAGCAGCTTAGAGGCCCGCGAGCAGTACTTC.

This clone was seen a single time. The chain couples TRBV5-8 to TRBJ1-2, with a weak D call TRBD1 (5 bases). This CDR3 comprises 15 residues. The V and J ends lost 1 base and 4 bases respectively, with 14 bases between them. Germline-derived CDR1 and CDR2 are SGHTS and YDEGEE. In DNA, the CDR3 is TGTGCCAGCAGCTTGTCAGGTGCGGGGCGCTATGGCTACACCTTC. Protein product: CASSLSGAGRYGYTF.

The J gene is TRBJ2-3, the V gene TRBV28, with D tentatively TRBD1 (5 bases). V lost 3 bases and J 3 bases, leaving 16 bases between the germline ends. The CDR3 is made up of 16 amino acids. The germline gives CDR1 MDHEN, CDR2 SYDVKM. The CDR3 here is CASSFPLAGNTDTQYF. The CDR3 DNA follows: TGTGCCAGCAGTTTCCCCCTGGCAGGGAATACAGATACGCAGTATTTT.

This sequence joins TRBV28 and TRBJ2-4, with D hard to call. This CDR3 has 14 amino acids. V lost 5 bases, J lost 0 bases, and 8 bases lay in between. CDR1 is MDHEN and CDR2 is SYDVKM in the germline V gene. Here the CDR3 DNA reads TGTGCCAGCAGTCATGGATTAGCCAAAAACATTCAGTACTTC. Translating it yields CASSHGLAKNIQYF.

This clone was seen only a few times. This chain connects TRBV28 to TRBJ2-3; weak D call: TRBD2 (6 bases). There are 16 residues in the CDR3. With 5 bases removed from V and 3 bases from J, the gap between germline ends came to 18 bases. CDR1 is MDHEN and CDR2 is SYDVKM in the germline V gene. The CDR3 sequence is CASSDPLGGRTDTQYF. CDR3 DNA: TGTGCCAGCAGTGACCCTCTCGGGGGAAGGACAGATACGCAGTATTTT.

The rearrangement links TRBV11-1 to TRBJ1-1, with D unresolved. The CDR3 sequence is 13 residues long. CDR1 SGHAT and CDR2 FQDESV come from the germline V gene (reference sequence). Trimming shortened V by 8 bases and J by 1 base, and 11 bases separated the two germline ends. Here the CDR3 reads CASSSAKNTEAFF. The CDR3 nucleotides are TGTGCCAGCTCGTCAGCCAAGAACACTGAAGCTTTCTTT.

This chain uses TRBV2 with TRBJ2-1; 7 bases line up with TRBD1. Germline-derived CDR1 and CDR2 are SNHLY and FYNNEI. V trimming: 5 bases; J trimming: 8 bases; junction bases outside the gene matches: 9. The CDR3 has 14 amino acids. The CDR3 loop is CASSLDRDSDEQFF. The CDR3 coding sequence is TGTGCCAGCAGTCTCGACAGGGATTCGGATGAGCAGTTCTTC.

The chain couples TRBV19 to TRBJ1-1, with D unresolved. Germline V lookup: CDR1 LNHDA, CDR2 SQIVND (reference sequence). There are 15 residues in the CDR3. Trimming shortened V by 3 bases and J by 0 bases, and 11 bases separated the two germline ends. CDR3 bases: TGTGCCAGTAGTATCAAGGACCCTTTGAACACTGAAGCTTTCTTT. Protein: CASSIKDPLNTEAFF.

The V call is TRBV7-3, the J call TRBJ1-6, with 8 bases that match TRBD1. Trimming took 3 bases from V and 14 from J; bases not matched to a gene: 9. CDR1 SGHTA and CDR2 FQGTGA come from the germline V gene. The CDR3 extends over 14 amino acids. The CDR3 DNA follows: TGTGCCAGCAGCTTGGGGACAGGCCTAGGGGCCCTCCACTTT. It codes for CASSLGTGLGALHF.

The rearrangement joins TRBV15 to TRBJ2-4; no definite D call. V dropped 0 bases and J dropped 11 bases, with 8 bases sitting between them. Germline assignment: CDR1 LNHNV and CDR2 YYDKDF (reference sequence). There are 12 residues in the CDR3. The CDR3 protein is CATSRDLGFQYF. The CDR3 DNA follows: TGTGCCACCAGCAGAGATTTAGGATTTCAGTACTTC.

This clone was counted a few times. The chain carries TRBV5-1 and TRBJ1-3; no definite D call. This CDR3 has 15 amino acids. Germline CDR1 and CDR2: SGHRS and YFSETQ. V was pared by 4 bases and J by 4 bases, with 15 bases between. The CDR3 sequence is CASSTDARPGNTIYF. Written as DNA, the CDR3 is TGCGCCAGCAGCACGGACGCCCGTCCCGGAAACACCATATATTTT.

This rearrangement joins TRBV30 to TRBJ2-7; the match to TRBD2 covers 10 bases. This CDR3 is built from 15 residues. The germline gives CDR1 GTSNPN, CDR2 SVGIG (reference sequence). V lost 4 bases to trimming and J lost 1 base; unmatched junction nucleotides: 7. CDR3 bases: TGTGCCTGGAACAAGGGGACTAGCGTGTCCTACGAGCAGTACTTC. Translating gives CAWNKGTSVSYEQYF.

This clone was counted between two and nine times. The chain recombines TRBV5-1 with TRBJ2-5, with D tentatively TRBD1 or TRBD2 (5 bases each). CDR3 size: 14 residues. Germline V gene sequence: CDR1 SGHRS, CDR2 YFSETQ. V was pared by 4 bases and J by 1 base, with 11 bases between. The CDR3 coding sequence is TGCGCCAGCAGCCCCGGGACGCTCCAAGAGACCCAGTACTTC. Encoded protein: CASSPGTLQETQYF.

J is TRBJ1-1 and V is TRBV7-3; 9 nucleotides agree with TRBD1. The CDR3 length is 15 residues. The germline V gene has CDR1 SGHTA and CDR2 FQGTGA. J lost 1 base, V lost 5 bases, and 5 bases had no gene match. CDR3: CASSRLGQGNTEAFF. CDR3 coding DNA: TGTGCCAGCAGCCGCCTGGGACAGGGGAACACTGAAGCTTTCTTT.

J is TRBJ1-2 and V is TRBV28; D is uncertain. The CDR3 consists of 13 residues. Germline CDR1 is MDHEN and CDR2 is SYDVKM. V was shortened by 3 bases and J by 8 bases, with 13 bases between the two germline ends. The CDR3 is CASSFMGMRGYTF. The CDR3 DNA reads TGTGCCAGCAGTTTTATGGGGATGCGGGGCTACACCTTC.

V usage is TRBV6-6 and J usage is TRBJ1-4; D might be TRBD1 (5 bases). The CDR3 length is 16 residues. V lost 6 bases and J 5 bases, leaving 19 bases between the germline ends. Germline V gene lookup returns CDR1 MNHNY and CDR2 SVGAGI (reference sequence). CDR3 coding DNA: TGTGCCAGCAGCATAGGGCAGGGCCATTCAAATGAAAAACTGTTTTTT. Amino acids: CASSIGQGHSNEKLFF.